This TCR beta chain stems from a study of shared clonotypes between healthy human individuals. This CDR3 has 13 residues. The V and J ends lost 2 bases and 6 bases respectively, with 9 bases between them. Germline V gives CDR1 SGHNT, CDR2 YYREEE (reference sequence). All of the donors resided in Nashville, Tennessee, and each was a Caucasian adult. TCRdb's table, derived via immunoSEQ multiplex PCR, lists solely in-frame clones and lacks some. The data hold roughly 2,300,000 clones, with approximately 90% observed a single time. This receptor was obtained from a man aged 18 to 30 in good health. Some clones in this sample may be carry-over from other donors' samples. V usage is TRBV5-4 and J usage is TRBJ2-1; possible D gene TRBD2, 6 bases. The sample comprised naive CD4+ T cells from PBMCs. Sample subset: CD45RA+ positively selected. The CDR3 sequence: CASSLGEVNEQFF. The CDR3 nucleotides are TGTGCCAGCAGCTTAGGGGAGGTCAATGAGCAGTTCTTC. Based on the CDR3 plus reference TRBV5-4 and TRBJ2-1, the full variable domain is ETGVTQSPTHLIKTRGQQVTLRCSSQSGHNTVSWYQQALGQGPQFIFQYYREEENGRGNFPPRFSGLQFPNYSSELNVNALELDDSALYLCASSLGEVNEQFFGPGTRLTVL.